The text below deals with one TCR beta chain. Repertoires were generated with immunoSEQ multiplex PCR, while TCRdb's copy carries only in-frame clones and drops some. This table has more than 85,000 clones, just under 85% appearing once. Trimming cost V 6 bases and J 2 bases, with 15 bases left between them. CDR3 length: 15 amino acids. Germline CDR1 reads SGHNT; CDR2 reads YYREEE (reference sequence). This sample is part of a study of blood T cell repertoires in COVID-19. The sequencing sample was made of peripheral blood. The chain recombines TRBV5-4 with TRBJ2-1; D is perhaps TRBD2 (5 bases). This clonotype was sampled from a middle-aged man with active or convalescent COVID-19. CDR3 sequence (DNA): TGTGCCAGCACCGCCCCCCGAGGGCCCTACAATGAGCAGTTCTTC. It translates to CASTAPRGPYNEQFF.